These T cell receptor beta chains were read from a single sample in a study of Ad26.COV2.S vaccination and SARS-CoV-2 variants. Using immunoSEQ multiplex PCR, the repertoire was profiled, and TCRdb retains in-frame clones only, with some absent. Here the sample spans approximately 350,000 clones, around 86% being singletons. The material sequenced was peripheral blood, taken in a trial of Ad26.COV2.S vaccine versus placebo. The receptors were sampled from a person between 18 and 59 years old who received the Ad26.COV2.S COVID-19 vaccine or a placebo. The CDR3 runs from the conserved cysteine through the conserved F or W. The D gene is left open where the match is weak. A row's size may be missing; if present it is once, few, many or a size class.

j_call v_call clone_size d_call cdr3_aa cdr3_nt
TRBJ1-1 TRBV5-1 - - CASSLGQANTEAFF TGCGCCAGCAGCTTGGGACAGGCAAACACTGAAGCTTTCTTT
TRBJ1-2 TRBV6-6 - TRBD1 CASSYGQGNYGYTF TGTGCCAGCAGTTATGGACAGGGCAACTATGGCTACACCTTC
TRBJ2-3 TRBV5-1 - TRBD1 CASSLGPRDRGLDTQYF TGCGCCAGCAGCTTGGGCCCGCGGGACAGGGGGCTAGATACGCAGTATTTT
TRBJ1-3 TRBV7-4 once - CASSLGSHRSSGNTIYF TGTGCCAGCAGCTTAGGGTCCCACAGGTCCTCTGGAAACACCATATATTTT
TRBJ1-5 TRBV10-3 few - CAISETRAESQPQHF TGTGCCATCAGTGAGACCCGGGCGGAGAGTCAGCCCCAGCATTTT
TRBJ1-5 TRBV19 - TRBD1 CASRGGQGSFGQPQHF TGTGCCAGTAGAGGTGGACAGGGTAGTTTCGGTCAGCCCCAGCATTTT
TRBJ1-4 TRBV10-3 once - CAISRRGDEKLFF TGTGCCATCAGTAGAAGGGGGGATGAAAAACTGTTTTTT
TRBJ1-3 TRBV12-5 - - CASGLVVNTIYF TGTGCTAGTGGTTTGGTAGTGAACACCATATATTTT
TRBJ1-1 TRBV20-1 - - CSTFMSTEAFF TGCAGTACATTTATGAGCACTGAAGCTTTCTTT
TRBJ1-5 TRBV19 once - CASTPRGQNSNQPQHF TGTGCCAGTACCCCCCGAGGGCAAAATAGCAATCAGCCCCAGCATTTT
TRBJ2-7 TRBV4-2 - - CASSQDGTGFYEQYF TGTGCCAGCAGCCAAGATGGAACAGGGTTCTACGAGCAGTACTTC
TRBJ2-7 TRBV23-1 - - CASSRRLGGYEQYF TGCGCCAGCAGCCGTAGGCTGGGCGGATACGAGCAGTACTTC
TRBJ2-7 TRBV6-5 - - CASSRLDEQYF TGTGCCAGCAGCCGCCTTGACGAGCAGTACTTC
TRBJ1-1 TRBV12-3/TRBV12-4 many TRBD1 CASSSGTGVAFF TGTGCCAGCAGTTCGGGGACAGGGGTCGCTTTCTTT
TRBJ1-1 TRBV3-1/TRBV3-2 - - CASSQVIGGGTEAFF TGTGCCAGCAGCCAAGTAATAGGGGGGGGCACTGAAGCTTTCTTT
TRBJ1-4 TRBV2 - - CASTARSGRAQYEKLFF TGTGCCAGCACCGCCCGGTCTGGACGGGCGCAATATGAAAAACTGTTTTTT
TRBJ2-1 TRBV4-2 - TRBD2 CASSRLAGDSLYNEQFF TGTGCCAGCAGCCGACTAGCGGGGGACAGCCTCTACAATGAGCAGTTCTTC
TRBJ2-1 TRBV5-1 - - CASSLAPGRQFF TGCGCCAGCAGCTTGGCCCCAGGGAGGCAGTTCTTC
TRBJ2-1 TRBV7-6 - - CASSTIRNNEQFF TGTGCCAGCAGCACTATTAGGAACAATGAGCAGTTCTTC
TRBJ2-3 TRBV5-4 - - CASSPETADTQYF TGTGCCAGCAGCCCGGAGACGGCAGATACGCAGTATTTT
TRBJ2-7 TRBV4-1 - TRBD2 CASTPLAGGLYEQYF TGCGCCAGCACGCCACTAGCGGGGGGCCTCTACGAGCAGTACTTC
TRBJ2-7 TRBV4-3 once - CASSPTGGGEYEQYF TGCGCCAGCAGCCCCACCGGCGGGGGCGAATACGAGCAGTACTTC